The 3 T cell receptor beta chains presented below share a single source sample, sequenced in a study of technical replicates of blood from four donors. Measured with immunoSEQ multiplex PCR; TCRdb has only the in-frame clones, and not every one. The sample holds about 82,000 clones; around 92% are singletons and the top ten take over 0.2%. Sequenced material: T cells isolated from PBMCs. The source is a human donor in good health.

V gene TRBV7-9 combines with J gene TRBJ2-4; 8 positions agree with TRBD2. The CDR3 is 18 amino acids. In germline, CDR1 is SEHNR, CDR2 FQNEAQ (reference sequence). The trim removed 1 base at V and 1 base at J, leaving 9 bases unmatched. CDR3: CASSLVTGGMVAKNIQYF. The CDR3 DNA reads TGTGCCAGCAGCTTAGTAACGGGGGGGATGGTTGCCAAAAACATTCAGTACTTC.

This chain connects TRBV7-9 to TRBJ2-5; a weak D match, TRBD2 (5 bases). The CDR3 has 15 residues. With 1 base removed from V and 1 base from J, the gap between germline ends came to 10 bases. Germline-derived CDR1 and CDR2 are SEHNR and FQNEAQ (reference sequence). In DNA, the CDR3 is TGTGCCAGCAGCTTAGTTCGGGGTTTCCAAGAGACCCAGTACTTC. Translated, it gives CASSLVRGFQETQYF.

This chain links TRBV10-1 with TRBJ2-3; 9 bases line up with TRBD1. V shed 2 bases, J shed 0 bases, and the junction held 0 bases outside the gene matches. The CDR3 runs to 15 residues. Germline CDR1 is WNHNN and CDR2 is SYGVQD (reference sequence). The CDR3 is CASSEGQGSTDTQYF. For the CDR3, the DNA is TGCGCCAGCAGTGAGGGACAGGGGAGCACAGATACGCAGTATTTT.